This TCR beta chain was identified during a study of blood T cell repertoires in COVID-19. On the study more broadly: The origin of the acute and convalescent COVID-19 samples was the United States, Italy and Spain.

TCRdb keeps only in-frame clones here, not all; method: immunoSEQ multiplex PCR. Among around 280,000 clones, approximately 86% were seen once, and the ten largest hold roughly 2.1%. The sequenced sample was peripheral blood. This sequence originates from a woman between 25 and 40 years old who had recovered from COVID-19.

The CDR3 spells CASRGGPYEQYF. In nucleotides, the CDR3 is TGTGCCAGCAGGGGGGGACCCTACGAGCAGTACTTC. The chain employs TRBV3-1 (or the pseudogene TRBV3-2) and TRBJ2-7; D is possibly TRBD2 (6 bases). Looked up from germline, CDR1 is LGHDT and CDR2 is YNNKEL (reference sequence). V was trimmed by 6 bases and J by 2 bases, leaving 8 bases between them. This CDR3 contains 12 residues.